The 15 T cell receptor beta chains given below trace back to one sample, sequenced in a study of PD-1 blockade in mismatch repair-deficient tumors. Assay used: immunoSEQ multiplex PCR; TCRdb lists only in-frame clones, some missing. The repertoire has 90,000 to 120,000 clones, over 65% of them found once; the top ten carry roughly 6.3%. The sample in question was peripheral blood, obtained 30 to 36 weeks after starting pembrolizumab. The receptors come from an adult with mismatch repair-deficient cancer.

This clone was detected once. CDR3 residues: CASSLDGDSNQPQHF. CDR3 coding DNA: TGTGCCAGCAGCTTAGACGGGGATAGCAATCAGCCCCAGCATTTT. V usage is TRBV7-2 and J usage is TRBJ1-5; no clear D. From germline, CDR1 is SGHTA and CDR2 FQGNSA. V was pared by 1 base and J by 0 bases, with 7 bases between. The CDR3 is 15 amino acids.

The J gene is TRBJ2-5, the V gene TRBV5-6; unclear D gene. Trimming shortened V by 4 bases and J by 2 bases, and 3 bases separated the two germline ends. This CDR3 region has 11 residues. Germline V gene lookup returns CDR1 SGHDT and CDR2 YYEEEE. CDR3 residues: CASSQQETQYF. The CDR3 nucleotides read TGTGCCAGCAGCCAACAAGAGACCCAGTACTTC.

V gene TRBV5-1 combines with J gene TRBJ2-1; 10 positions agree with TRBD1. CDR1 and CDR2 from the germline V gene are SGHRS and YFSETQ. J lost 6 bases, V lost 5 bases, and 8 bases had no gene match. The CDR3 is made up of 15 amino acids. CDR3 amino acids: CASRNAGTGVNEQFF. CDR3 DNA sequence: TGCGCCAGCAGGAATGCCGGGACAGGGGTCAATGAGCAGTTCTTC. The full variable domain, its missing parts supplied by reference TRBV5-1 and TRBJ2-1, is KAGVTQTPRYLIKTRGQQVTLSCSPISGHRSVSWYQQTPGQGLQFLFEYFSETQRNKGNFPGRFSGRQFSNSRSEMNVSTLELGDSALYLCASRNAGTGVNEQFFGPGTRLTVL.

Here the CDR3 reads CSVVGGTGLLAKNIQYF. CDR3 sequence (DNA): TGCAGCGTTGTAGGTGGGACAGGGCTTCTAGCCAAAAACATTCAGTACTTC. The genes are TRBV29-1 and TRBJ2-4; 9 bases map to TRBD1. The CDR3 is 17 amino acids. V lost 4 bases, J lost 0 bases, and 10 bases stayed unmatched. Per germline, CDR1 SQVTM and CDR2 ANQGSEA.

V is TRBV9 and J is TRBJ2-1; perhaps TRBD2 as D (6 bases). This CDR3 has 14 amino acids. Germline V CDR1 and CDR2: SGDLS, YYNGEE. Trimming cost V 3 bases and J 5 bases, with 12 bases left between them. CDR3: CASSGLVGHNEQFF. The CDR3 DNA sequence: TGTGCCAGCAGCGGACTAGTCGGACACAATGAGCAGTTCTTC.

The rearrangement uses TRBV2 and TRBJ2-7; D is unclear. This CDR3 has 11 residues. The V and J ends lost 8 bases and 7 bases respectively, with 12 bases between them. Germline CDR1 SNHLY, CDR2 FYNNEI. CDR3 DNA: TGTGCCAGCTTAGGGTACCGGGAGCAGTACTTC. Protein: CASLGYREQYF.

This chain links TRBV5-1 with TRBJ2-1, with TRBD2 matching 7 bases. V was clipped by 4 bases and J by 7 bases; unmatched bases: 17. The CDR3 covers 17 residues. Germline CDR1 is SGHRS and CDR2 is YFSETQ. The CDR3 sequence: CASSTRGGSNLSNEQFF. The CDR3 coding sequence is TGCGCCAGCAGCACGCGGGGCGGGAGTAATCTCTCAAATGAGCAGTTCTTC.

The chain combines TRBV27 with TRBJ2-2; tentative D call: TRBD2 (6 bases). The germline V gene encodes CDR1 MNHEY and CDR2 SMNVEV (reference sequence). The CDR3 extends over 14 amino acids. Trimming took 7 bases from V and 1 from J, leaving 10 bases between them. The CDR3 DNA reads as TGTGCCAGCACCGTCGGGGGGAACACCGGGGAGCTGTTTTTT. It yields the protein CASTVGGNTGELFF.

This clone was counted only a few times. This rearrangement joins TRBV7-3 to TRBJ2-3, with D possibly matching TRBD1 (6 bases). Germline V gene data show CDR1 as SGHTA and CDR2 as FQGTGA. The CDR3 consists of 15 residues. Trimming cost V 4 bases and J 2 bases, with 13 bases left between them. In DNA form, the CDR3 reads TGTGCCAGCAGCTCCTTTGGACAGCTCACAGATACGCAGTATTTT. This translates into CASSSFGQLTDTQYF.

The gene calls are TRBV29-1 and TRBJ2-1, with D uncertain. The CDR3 totals 13 residues. The V gene's germline CDR1 is SQVTM and CDR2 ANQGSEA. Trimming removed 6 bases at V and 0 bases at J, with 9 bases between. The DNA of the CDR3 is TGCAGCGTCGCGATGAGCTCCTACAATGAGCAGTTCTTC. Its protein is CSVAMSSYNEQFF.

The rearrangement joins TRBV6-1 to TRBJ2-1; 8 nucleotides agree with TRBD2. Losses at the gene ends were 5 bases for V and 7 bases for J; bases not matched to a gene: 10. The CDR3 extends over 15 amino acids. Germline-derived CDR1 and CDR2 are MNHNS and SASEGT. Here the CDR3 DNA reads TGTGCCAGCAGTAGCGGGGGATTGGGGAGGAATGAGCAGTTCTTC. It codes for CASSSGGLGRNEQFF.

This clone was seen just once. Written as DNA, the CDR3 is TGTGCCAGCCGGGAGGGGGGGGCAGATACGCAGTATTTT. Its translation: CASREGGADTQYF. V usage is TRBV19 and J usage is TRBJ2-3, with TRBD2 matching 8 bases. V lost 9 bases, J lost 4 bases, and 6 bases stayed unmatched. There are 13 residues in the CDR3. Germline CDR1 and CDR2: LNHDA and SQIVND (reference sequence). The full variable domain, in which reference TRBV19 and TRBJ2-3 provide the parts outside the CDR3, is DGGITQSPKYLFRKEGQNVTLSCEQNLNHDAMYWYRQDPGQGLRLIYYSQIVNDFQKGDIAEGYSVSREKKESFPLTVTSAQKNPTAFYLCASREGGADTQYFGPGTRLTVL.

The rearrangement links TRBV6-4 to TRBJ2-7, with D unresolved. V lost 5 bases to trimming and J lost 4 bases, with 12 bases between them. The CDR3 consists of 13 residues. The germline gives CDR1 MRHNA, CDR2 SNTAGT. Written as DNA, the CDR3 is TGTGCCAGCAGTCGTTCGGCCCAGTACGAGCAGTACTTC. It translates to CASSRSAQYEQYF.

This sequence joins TRBV10-3 and TRBJ1-1, with D uncertain. Trimming shortened V by 0 bases and J by 3 bases, and 8 bases separated the two germline ends. CDR1 and CDR2 from the germline V gene are ENHRY and SYGVKD. The CDR3 spans 14 residues. CDR3 sequence: CAISESGVDTEAFF. The CDR3 DNA is TGTGCCATCAGTGAGTCTGGGGTAGACACTGAAGCTTTCTTT.

J is TRBJ2-7 and V is TRBV7-6, with 13 bases fitting TRBD2. CDR1 and CDR2 from the germline V gene are SGHVS and FNYEAQ. J gave up 2 bases and V 2 bases, and 3 bases lay outside the gene matches. The CDR3 contains 16 residues. CDR3 DNA sequence: TGTGCCAGCAGCTTACCTGGGACTAGCGGGGCCTACGAGCAGTACTTC. It specifies CASSLPGTSGAYEQYF.